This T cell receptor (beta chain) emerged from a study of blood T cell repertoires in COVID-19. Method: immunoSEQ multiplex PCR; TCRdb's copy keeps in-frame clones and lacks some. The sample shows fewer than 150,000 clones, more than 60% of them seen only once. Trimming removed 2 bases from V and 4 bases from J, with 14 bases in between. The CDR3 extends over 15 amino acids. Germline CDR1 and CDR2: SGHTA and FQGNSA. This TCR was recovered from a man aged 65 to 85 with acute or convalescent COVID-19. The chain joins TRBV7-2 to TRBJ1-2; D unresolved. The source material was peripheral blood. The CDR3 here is CASSLNPGAIYGYTF. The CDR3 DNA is TGTGCCAGCAGCTTAAATCCGGGAGCAATCTATGGCTACACCTTC.